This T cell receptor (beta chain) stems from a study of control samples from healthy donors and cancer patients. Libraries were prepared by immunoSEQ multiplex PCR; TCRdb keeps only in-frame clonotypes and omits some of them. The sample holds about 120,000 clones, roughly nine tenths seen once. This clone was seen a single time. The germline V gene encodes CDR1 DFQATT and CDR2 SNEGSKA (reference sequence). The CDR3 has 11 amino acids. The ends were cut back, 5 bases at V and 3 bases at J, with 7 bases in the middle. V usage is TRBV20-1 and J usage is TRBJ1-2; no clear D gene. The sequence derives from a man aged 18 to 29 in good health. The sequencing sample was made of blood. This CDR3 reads CSARGDYGYTF. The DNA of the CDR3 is TGCAGTGCTCGCGGTGACTATGGCTACACCTTC.